This entry concerns a single T cell receptor (beta chain). The sample originates from a study of blood T cell repertoires in COVID-19. The wider study: The study drew acute and convalescent COVID-19 samples from the United States, Italy and Spain.

CDR3 length: 14 residues. Looked up from germline, CDR1 is MGHRA and CDR2 is YSYEKL. Deletions cut 0 bases from V and 0 bases from J, with 3 bases between. Per the study methods: Reference gene primer amplification gave estimated nucleated cell counts. Sequenced by immunoSEQ multiplex PCR; TCRdb stores in-frame clones only, minus some. V, J and clone size are those of that table, while D and trimming were read from the DNA. Counted here are 75,000 to 80,000 clones, around 90% occurring once; the ten biggest clones make up roughly 45%. This chain uses TRBV4-1 with TRBJ1-3, with D hard to call. The receptor was derived from a human donor in a cohort sampled during active COVID-19. What was sequenced was peripheral blood. The chain's CDR3 is CASSQDSSGNTIYF. DNA for the CDR3: TGCGCCAGCAGCCAAGACAGCTCTGGAAACACCATATATTTT.